This T cell receptor beta chain was recovered during a study of glioma-infiltrating T cells. Study-level results: Gliomas, especially low-grade, showed above-expected tissue-blood divergence; non-neoplastic patients showed below.

This clonotype appeared many times. Its antigen is unknown. Amplification of TCR alpha and beta CDR3 regions from RNA used iRepertoire nested multiplex PCR. One-step reverse transcription and amplification started from approximately 100-400 ng of tissue mRNA or PBMC total RNA. TCRdb re-called the multiplex PCR reads with MiXCR, one entry per CDR3 protein. The table lists tens of thousands of distinct CDR3 sequences, roughly 23% of them singletons. Germline V lookup: CDR1 DFQATT, CDR2 SNEGSKA (reference sequence). The V end was cut by 6 bases, the J end by 4 bases, with 18 bases between. The CDR3 has 14 residues.

Sequenced input: glioma tissue, nonneoplastic brain tissue, or PBMCs (not recorded which). V and J are TRBV20-1 and TRBJ1-1, with D possibly matching TRBD1 (5 bases). The receptor comes from a human donor with low-grade glioma or glioblastoma, undergoing nonglioma brain surgery, or in good health (not recorded which). CDR3 loop: CSAPDKGILTEAFF. In DNA, the CDR3 is TGCAGTGCCCCGGATAAGGGGATTCTCACTGAAGCTTTCTTT.